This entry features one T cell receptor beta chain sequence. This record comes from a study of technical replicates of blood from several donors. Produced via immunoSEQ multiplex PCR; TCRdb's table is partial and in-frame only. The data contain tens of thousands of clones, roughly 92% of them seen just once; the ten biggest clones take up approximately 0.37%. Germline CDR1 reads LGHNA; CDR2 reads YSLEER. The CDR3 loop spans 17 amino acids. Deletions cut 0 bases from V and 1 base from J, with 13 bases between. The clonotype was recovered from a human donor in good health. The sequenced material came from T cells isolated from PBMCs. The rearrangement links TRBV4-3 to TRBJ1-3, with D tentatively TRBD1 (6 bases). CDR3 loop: CASSQDRQGRSGNTIYF. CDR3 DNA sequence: TGCGCCAGCAGCCAAGATCGCCAGGGGAGATCTGGAAACACCATATATTTT.